Listed here are 3 T cell receptor beta chains from one sample, sequenced in a study of control samples from healthy donors and cancer patients. The assay was immunoSEQ multiplex PCR, and TCRdb's table has in-frame clones only and misses some. The repertoire includes roughly 95,000 clones, roughly 90% of them detected once, and over 0.85% sits in the top ten. The sequenced material came from blood. These receptors originate from a woman in her twenties or thirties in good health.

This clone was counted a single time. This rearrangement joins TRBV30 to TRBJ2-1; D might be TRBD2 (6 bases). Germline V gene sequence: CDR1 GTSNPN, CDR2 SVGIG (reference sequence). Trimming took off 4 bases at V and 7 bases at J, with 17 bases between the two ends. This CDR3 has 14 residues. The CDR3: CAWNPDAGGNEQFF. The CDR3 region has the DNA TGTGCCTGGAACCCTGACGCCGGAGGGAATGAGCAGTTCTTC.

This chain joins TRBV29-1 and TRBJ1-4; 9 nucleotides agree with TRBD1. Germline V gene data show CDR1 as SQVTM and CDR2 as ANQGSEA. The CDR3 is 14 residues long. The V gene end was trimmed by 4 bases and the J gene end by 4 bases; junction bases not matched to a gene: 4. CDR3 coding DNA: TGCAGCGTTGTCTGGACAGGGGTTAATGAAAAACTGTTTTTT. Its translation is CSVVWTGVNEKLFF.

The chain uses TRBV6-5 and TRBJ1-2; D call uncertain. CDR3 length: 12 residues. In germline, CDR1 is MNHEY, CDR2 SVGAGI. V lost 7 bases and J 7 bases, leaving 13 bases between the germline ends. For the CDR3, the DNA is TGTGCCAGCATAGAGCCCTTAGGTGGCTACACCTTC. The encoded protein is CASIEPLGGYTF.